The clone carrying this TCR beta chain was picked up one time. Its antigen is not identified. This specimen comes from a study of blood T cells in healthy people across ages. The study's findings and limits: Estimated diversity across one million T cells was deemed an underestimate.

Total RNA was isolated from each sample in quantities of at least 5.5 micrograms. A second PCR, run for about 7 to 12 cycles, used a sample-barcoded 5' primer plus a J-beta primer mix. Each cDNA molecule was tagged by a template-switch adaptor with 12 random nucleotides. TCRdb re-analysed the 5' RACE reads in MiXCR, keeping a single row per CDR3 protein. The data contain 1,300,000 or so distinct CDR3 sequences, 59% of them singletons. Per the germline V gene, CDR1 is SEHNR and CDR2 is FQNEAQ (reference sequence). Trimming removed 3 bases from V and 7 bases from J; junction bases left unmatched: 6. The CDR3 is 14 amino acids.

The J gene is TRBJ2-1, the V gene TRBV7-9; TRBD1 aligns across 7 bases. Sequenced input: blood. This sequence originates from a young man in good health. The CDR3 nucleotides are TGTGCCAGCAGCTTTTGGTCAGGGGGAAATGAGCAGTTCTTC. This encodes CASSFWSGGNEQFF. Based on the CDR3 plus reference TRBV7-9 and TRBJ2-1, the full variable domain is DTGVSQNPRHKITKRGQNVTFRCDPISEHNRLYWYRQTLGQGPEFLTYFQNEAQLEKSRLLSDRFSAERPKGSFSTLEIQRTEQGDSAMYLCASSFWSGGNEQFFGPGTRLTVL.